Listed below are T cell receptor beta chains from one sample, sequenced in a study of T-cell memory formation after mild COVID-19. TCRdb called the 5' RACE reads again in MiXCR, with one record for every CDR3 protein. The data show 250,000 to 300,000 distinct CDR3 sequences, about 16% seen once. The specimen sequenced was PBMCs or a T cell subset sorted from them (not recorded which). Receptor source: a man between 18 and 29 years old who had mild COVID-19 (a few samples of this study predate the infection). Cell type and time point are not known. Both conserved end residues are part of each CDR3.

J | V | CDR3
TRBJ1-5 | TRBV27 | CASSLSGGGGQPQHF
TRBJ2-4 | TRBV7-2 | CASSPRALGAKNIQYF
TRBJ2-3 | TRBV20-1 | CSASSGGTDTQYF
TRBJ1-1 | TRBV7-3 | CASSLTGNTEAFF
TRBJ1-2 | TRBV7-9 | CASSLAGSEDYGYTF
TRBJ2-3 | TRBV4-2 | CASSQALGVTQYF
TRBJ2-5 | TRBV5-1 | CASSRDGSQETQYF
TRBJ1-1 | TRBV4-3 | CASSQDPRKNTEAFF
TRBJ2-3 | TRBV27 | CASSFLTGRTDTQYF
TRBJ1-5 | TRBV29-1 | CSVSFRGDQPQHF
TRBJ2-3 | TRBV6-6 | CASSPSGGGYTQYF
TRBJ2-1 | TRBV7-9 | CASSFTGDSNEQFF
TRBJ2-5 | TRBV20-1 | CSARDPAGGLETQYF
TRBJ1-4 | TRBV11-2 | CASSFEAGTNEKLFF
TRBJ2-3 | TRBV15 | CATSRAGGTKHF
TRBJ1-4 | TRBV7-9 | CASSLSLRQQEKLFF
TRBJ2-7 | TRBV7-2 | CASSKTPQSYEQYF
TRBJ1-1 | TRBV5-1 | CASGSSQGQLEAFF
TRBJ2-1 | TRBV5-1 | CASSLGDRDFYNEQFF
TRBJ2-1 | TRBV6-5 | CASSLRTSGVDEQFF
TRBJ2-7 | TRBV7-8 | CASSTSSYEQYF
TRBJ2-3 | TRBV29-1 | CSVEDREGQTDTQYF
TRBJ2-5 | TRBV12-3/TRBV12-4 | CASRRQGYAWRETQYF
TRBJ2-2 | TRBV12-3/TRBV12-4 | CASSPSGNTGELFF
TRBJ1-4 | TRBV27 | CASSTGVATNEKLFF
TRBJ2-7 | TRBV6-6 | CASSGLAYEQYF
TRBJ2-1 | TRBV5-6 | CASSETGAGLDEQFF
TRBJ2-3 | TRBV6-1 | CASRGVAGLGDTQYF
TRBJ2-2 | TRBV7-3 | CASSIRFPDGELFF
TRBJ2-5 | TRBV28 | CASRSSERGGETQYF
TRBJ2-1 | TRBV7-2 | CASSYGTPGRFF
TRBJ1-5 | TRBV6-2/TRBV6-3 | CASSSRTVRPQHF
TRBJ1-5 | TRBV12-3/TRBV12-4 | CASSLQSIQPQHF
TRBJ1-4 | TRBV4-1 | CASSPETGEGEKLFF
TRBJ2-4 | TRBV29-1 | CSVAAASDPGAKNIQYF
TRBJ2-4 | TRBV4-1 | CASSPTGRGHKNIQYF
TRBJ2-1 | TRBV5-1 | CASGAREFSGGAGEQFF
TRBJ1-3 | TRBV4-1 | CASSQPGRSGNTIYF
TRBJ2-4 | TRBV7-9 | CASSPTSGDLKNIQYF
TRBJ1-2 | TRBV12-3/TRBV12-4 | CASSAQGSGGYTF
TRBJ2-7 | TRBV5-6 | CASSLVLAGDYMGEQYF
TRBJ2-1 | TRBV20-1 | CSATKPGQSYNEQFF
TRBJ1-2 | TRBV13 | CASSLQVYGYTF
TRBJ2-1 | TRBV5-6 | CASSLATSAPYNEQFF
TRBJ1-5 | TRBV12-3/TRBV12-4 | CASSFVNQPQHF
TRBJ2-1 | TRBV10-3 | CAIRPGLAGGRDEQFF
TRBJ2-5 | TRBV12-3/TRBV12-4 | CASSRLRRETQYF
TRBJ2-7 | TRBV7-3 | CASSLEAGPLYEQYF
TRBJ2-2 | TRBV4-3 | CASRYGRNTGELFF
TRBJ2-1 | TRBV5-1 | CASPVVSYNEQFF